What follows are 20 T cell receptor beta chains derived from one specimen sequenced in a study of T cell repertoires and leukemia-associated antigens. TCRdb fed the 5' RACE reads into MiXCR, producing one record per CDR3 protein. The repertoire consists of 9,800 or so distinct CDR3 sequences, with approximately 45% occurring once and the leading ten covering over 50%. The antigens these receptors bind are not known. Sequencing was performed on CD3+ T cells sorted from blood and cultured. These receptor sequences come from a female donor in good health.

This clonotype has a count of ten or more. The genes are TRBV18 and TRBJ1-2; D is possibly TRBD1 (6 bases). This CDR3 is 13 amino acids long. The germline gives CDR1 KGHSH, CDR2 LQKENI. V was pared by 3 bases and J by 4 bases, with 9 bases between. CDR3 DNA sequence: TGTGCCAGCTCACCTACAGGGCCCTATGGCTACACCTTC. It translates to CASSPTGPYGYTF.

By sample fraction, this clonotype is medium-sized (0.01 to 0.1%). The chain joins TRBV28 to TRBJ2-3; the match to TRBD1 covers 7 bases. There are 16 residues in the CDR3. CDR1 and CDR2 (germline): MDHEN, SYDVKM. V shed 2 bases, J shed 0 bases, and the junction held 5 bases outside the gene matches. CDR3 sequence reads: CASSLARDSSTDTQYF. CDR3 DNA sequence: TGTGCCAGCAGTTTAGCCCGGGACAGTAGCACAGATACGCAGTATTTT.

Sample share makes this clonotype medium-sized. The J gene is TRBJ2-2, the V gene TRBV5-1; a weak D match, TRBD2 (6 bases). Germline CDR1 SGHRS, CDR2 YFSETQ. V lost 4 bases to trimming and J lost 3 bases, with 16 bases between them. This CDR3 spans 16 amino acids. As DNA, the CDR3 is TGCGCCAGCAGCATTAGCGGCGGGACTCACACCGGGGAGCTGTTTTTT. This encodes CASSISGGTHTGELFF.

The chain joins TRBV4-3 to TRBJ2-7; unclear D gene. Trimming removed 1 base at V and 11 bases at J, with 15 bases between. From germline, CDR1 is LGHNA and CDR2 YSLEER. The CDR3 has 13 amino acids. The CDR3 sequence: CASSQGRGTEKYF. In nucleotides, the CDR3 is TGCGCCAGCAGCCAAGGCCGCGGTACAGAGAAGTACTTC.

This clonotype turned up a few times. This rearrangement joins TRBV12-3 or TRBV12-4 to TRBJ2-7; D remains ambiguous. The CDR3 loop spans 17 amino acids. Trimming took off 2 bases at V and 1 base at J, with 18 bases between the two ends. The CDR3 loop reads CASSLSLLADRSYEQYF. The CDR3 bases are TGTGCCAGCAGTTTATCTCTGTTGGCGGACCGTTCCTACGAGCAGTACTTC.

The chain employs TRBV11-1 and TRBJ1-1; maybe TRBD1 (5 bases). In germline, CDR1 is SGHAT, CDR2 FQDESV (reference sequence). CDR3 length: 18 amino acids. Trimming pared 1 base from V and 1 base from J, leaving 19 bases between. CDR3: CASSLVGTSPYRNTEAFF. CDR3 DNA: TGTGCCAGCAGCTTAGTAGGGACCAGCCCCTACAGGAACACTGAAGCTTTCTTT.

V gene TRBV21-1 combines with J gene TRBJ2-1; the table's D call TRBD1 went unverified against the DNA. TRBV21-1 is deemed a pseudogene. This CDR3 region has 16 residues. The CDR3 DNA follows: TGTGCCAGACTTAAAAGGGCGAGGGTCTCCTACAATGAGCAGTTCTTC. It translates to CARLKRARVSYNEQFF.

This chain connects TRBV29-1 to TRBJ1-1, with a weak D call TRBD1 (6 bases). The V gene's germline CDR1 is SQVTM and CDR2 ANQGSEA. CDR3 length equals 12 residues. The V and J ends lost 7 bases and 7 bases respectively, with 16 bases between them. Here the CDR3 DNA reads TGCAGCGCCCTAGGACAGCGAGATGAAGCTTTCTTT. This codes for CSALGQRDEAFF.

In its sample, this clonotype was seen many times. In nucleotides, the CDR3 is TGTGCCAGCAGTTACGGTGGGGCCCAAGAGACCCAGTACTTC. This translates into CASSYGGAQETQYF. The rearrangement joins TRBV6-2 or TRBV6-3 to TRBJ2-5, with D possibly matching TRBD1 (5 bases). This CDR3 contains 14 residues. The germline gives CDR1 MNHEY, CDR2 SVGEGT. V gave up 2 bases and J gave up 1 base, with 8 bases separating them.

This clonotype rates as medium-sized. The chain recombines TRBV10-3 with TRBJ2-6, with TRBD2 matching over 13 bases. The germline gives CDR1 ENHRY, CDR2 SYGVKD. The junction had 10 bases not matched to a gene; V was cut back by 8 bases and J by 3 bases. CDR3 length: 18 amino acids. CDR3 nucleotides: TGTGCCATCTCCGACAGGACTAGCGGGAGTTTTGGGGCCAACGTCCTGACTTTC. This translates into CAISDRTSGSFGANVLTF.

The chain uses TRBV5-1 and TRBJ2-1, with 10 nucleotides matching TRBD2. The CDR3 extends over 14 amino acids. Germline V CDR1 and CDR2: SGHRS, YFSETQ. Trimming took 1 base from V and 8 from J; bases not matched to a gene: 3. CDR3 DNA sequence: TGCGCCAGCAGCTTGTCTAGCGGGAGAGATGAGCAGTTCTTC. It yields the protein CASSLSSGRDEQFF.

The rearrangement joins TRBV5-1 to TRBJ2-7; 7 bases map to TRBD2. The CDR3 loop spans 14 amino acids. The ends lost 4 bases at V and 1 base at J; junction bases unmatched: 5. CDR1 and CDR2 (germline): SGHRS, YFSETQ. CDR3 nucleotides: TGCGCCAGCAGCGTAGCGGGTCCTTCCTACGAGCAGTACTTC. This codes for CASSVAGPSYEQYF.

This clonotype was counted at least ten times. This chain joins TRBV7-9 and TRBJ1-2; TRBD1 might be the D (5 bases). The CDR3 runs 16 residues. The V and J ends lost 5 bases and 7 bases respectively, with 23 bases between them. Germline loops: CDR1 SEHNR, CDR2 FQNEAQ (reference sequence). Here the CDR3 DNA reads TGTGCCAGCAGCCCTACCGTCGACAGCGGGTACGGTGGCTACACCTTC. Translation gives CASSPTVDSGYGGYTF.

The chain employs TRBV7-3 and TRBJ2-7; possibly TRBD1 for D (6 bases). V was trimmed by 1 base and J by 0 bases, leaving 16 bases between them. CDR3 length: 17 residues. Looked up from germline, CDR1 is SGHTA and CDR2 is FQGTGA. The chain's CDR3 is CASSLKAGAPFSYEQYF. As DNA, the CDR3 is TGTGCCAGCAGCTTAAAGGCAGGGGCCCCTTTCTCCTACGAGCAGTACTTC.

Note on this clonotype: The conserved final phenylalanine or tryptophan is absent from the CDR3, which likely points to a read error. The rearrangement links TRBV20-1 to TRBJ2-3, with D possibly matching TRBD2 (5 bases). CDR1 DFQATT and CDR2 SNEGSKA come from the germline V gene (reference sequence). V was shortened by 2 bases and J by 0 bases, with 9 bases between the two germline ends. This CDR3 contains 14 residues. The CDR3 nucleotides read TGCAGTGCTAGAATCCGGGGAAGCACAGATACGCAGTATCTT. Translating gives CSARIRGSTDTQYL.

This chain joins TRBV5-1 and TRBJ2-2, with 7 bases matching TRBD2. With V trimmed by 4 bases and J by 0 bases, 6 bases remained unmatched. Germline values: CDR1 SGHRS, CDR2 YFSETQ. The CDR3 consists of 16 residues. The CDR3 region is CASSKGLRTNTGELFF. The CDR3 nucleotides are TGCGCCAGCAGCAAGGGACTAAGAACGAACACCGGGGAGCTGTTTTTT.

The chain uses TRBV18 and TRBJ1-1; 7 bases align to TRBD1. The ends lost 1 base at V and 5 bases at J; junction bases unmatched: 7. The germline V gene encodes CDR1 KGHSH and CDR2 LQKENI. CDR3 length equals 15 residues. For the CDR3, the DNA is TGTGCCAGCTCACCACTGAACAGGGGTGGAACTGAAGCTTTCTTT. It encodes CASSPLNRGGTEAFF.

This clonotype has a handful of counts. The chain has TRBV12-3 or TRBV12-4 and TRBJ2-5; TRBD1 matches at 10 bases. The CDR3 spans 14 residues. The ends lost 5 bases at V and 5 bases at J; junction bases unmatched: 5. In nucleotides, the CDR3 is TGTGCCAGCAGTCCGGGACAGGGGTCTGAGACCCAGTACTTC. Translated: CASSPGQGSETQYF.

This clonotype showed up many times. V gene TRBV3-1 combines with J gene TRBJ2-7; TRBD2 aligns across 10 bases. The CDR3 totals 18 residues. From germline, CDR1 is LGHDT and CDR2 YNNKEL (reference sequence). The V gene end was trimmed by 2 bases and the J gene end by 5 bases; junction bases not matched to a gene: 15. The chain's CDR3 is CASSQNPLIAGGGDEQYF. CDR3 sequence (DNA): TGTGCCAGCAGCCAAAACCCCCTCATAGCGGGAGGCGGCGACGAGCAGTACTTC.

The chain employs TRBV7-6 and TRBJ2-2; D might be TRBD2 (5 bases). The CDR3 loop spans 14 amino acids. V was pared by 1 base and J by 6 bases, with 9 bases between. The germline CDR1 and CDR2 sequences are SGHVS and FNYEAQ. This chain's CDR3 is CASSLEGAAGELFF. The CDR3 DNA follows: TGTGCCAGCAGCTTAGAAGGAGCGGCCGGGGAGCTGTTTTTT.